These 11 T cell receptor beta chains came from one sample sequenced in a study of cytomegalovirus exposure and HLA in healthy donors. The PCR was carried out with 60 Vbeta primers and 13 Jbeta primers. Profiled with immunoSEQ multiplex PCR; TCRdb holds only in-frame clones, not every one. The sample data list more than 50,000 clones. The sequenced sample was PBMCs. These receptors all come from a man in his forties or fifties in good health and CMV-seropositive.

The chain couples TRBV4-3 to TRBJ2-1, with D tentatively TRBD2 (8 bases). The CDR3 covers 15 residues. Germline CDR1 reads LGHNA; CDR2 reads YSLEER. V lost 0 bases and J 9 bases, leaving 15 bases between the germline ends. The CDR3 loop is CASSQEQGSGSEQFF. Here the CDR3 DNA reads TGCGCCAGCAGCCAAGAACAGGGGAGCGGGAGTGAGCAGTTCTTC.

Details on this clone: The junction and the germline gene differ at one end; a read error may be behind it. The chain carries TRBV6-6 and TRBJ2-3; D is possibly TRBD2 (6 bases). The germline gives CDR1 MNHNY, CDR2 SVGAGI (reference sequence). CDR3 length equals 15 residues. Here the CDR3 DNA reads TGTGCCAGCAGTTATGGAGGGGAGCCCACAGATATGCAGTATTTT. Translation gives CASSYGGEPTDMQYF.

The V and J genes are TRBV5-6 and TRBJ2-5; D uncertain. CDR1 and CDR2 (germline): SGHDT, YYEEEE. V was trimmed by 2 bases and J by 3 bases, leaving 8 bases between them. The CDR3 contains 13 residues. The CDR3 loop is CASSLRQEETQYF. The CDR3 bases are TGTGCCAGCAGCTTAAGGCAGGAAGAGACCCAGTACTTC. Variable domain in full (rest from reference TRBV5-6 and TRBJ2-5): DAGVTQSPTHLIKTRGQQVTLRCSPKSGHDTVSWYQQALGQGPQFIFQYYEEEERQRGNFPDRFSGHQFPNYSSELNVNALLLGDSALYLCASSLRQEETQYFGPGTRLLVL.

The chain has TRBV6-5 and TRBJ2-5; D is uncertain. This CDR3 has 13 residues. CDR1 and CDR2 from the germline V gene are MNHEY and SVGAGI. Trimming left V 7 bases short and J 5 bases short, with 14 bases between. The CDR3: CASTNFGGETQYF. The CDR3 DNA reads TGTGCCAGCACTAACTTTGGCGGCGAGACCCAGTACTTC.

For the CDR3, the DNA is TGTGCCAGCAGTTACCAGGGGTTGGGGAACACTGAAGCTTTCTTT. Its translation is CASSYQGLGNTEAFF. This chain links TRBV2 with TRBJ1-1; maybe TRBD1 (6 bases). CDR3 size: 15 residues. V lost 5 bases and J 1 base, leaving 14 bases between the germline ends. Looked up from germline, CDR1 is SNHLY and CDR2 is FYNNEI.

The chain combines TRBV5-1 with TRBJ1-2; 7 bases align to TRBD1. The CDR3 has 14 amino acids. The V segment lost 4 bases and the J segment 2 bases; nucleotides outside the gene matches: 5. In germline, CDR1 is SGHRS, CDR2 YFSETQ. The CDR3 loop is CASSPGDRNYGYTF. DNA for the CDR3: TGCGCCAGCAGCCCGGGGGACAGAAACTATGGCTACACCTTC.

The chain combines TRBV4-1 with TRBJ2-5, with D perhaps matching TRBD2 (5 bases). CDR3 length: 13 amino acids. Trimming took 2 bases from V and 5 from J, leaving 9 bases between them. Germline values: CDR1 MGHRA, CDR2 YSYEKL. The CDR3 DNA follows: TGCGCCAGCAGCCAACAACTAGAGGAGACCCAGTACTTC. Protein sequence: CASSQQLEETQYF.

This sequence joins TRBV19 and TRBJ2-7; 7 nucleotides line up with TRBD2. The germline CDR1 and CDR2 sequences are LNHDA and SQIVND (reference sequence). J gave up 4 bases and V 6 bases, and 12 bases lay outside the gene matches. CDR3 size: 15 residues. The CDR3 sequence: CASRSVAGAFYEQYF. The CDR3 nucleotides are TGTGCCAGTAGATCCGTCGCGGGAGCATTTTACGAGCAGTACTTC.

The chain couples TRBV18 to TRBJ2-7, with a tentative D call TRBD1 (6 bases). The V and J ends lost 6 bases and 2 bases respectively, with 17 bases between them. Germline values: CDR1 KGHSH, CDR2 LQKENI. CDR3 size: 15 residues. The CDR3 here is CASSQGTTATYEQYF. The CDR3 DNA sequence: TGTGCCAGCTCCCAAGGGACAACTGCTACCTACGAGCAGTACTTC. Drawing the rest from reference TRBV18 and TRBJ2-7, the complete variable domain is NAGVMQNPRHLVRRRGQEARLRCSPMKGHSHVYWYRQLPEEGLKFMVYLQKENIIDESGMPKERFSAEFPKEGPSILRIQQVVRGDSAAYFCASSQGTTATYEQYFGPGTRLTVT.

V gene TRBV2 combines with J gene TRBJ1-1, with D uncertain. Between the trimmed V and J ends, which lost 7 bases and 5 bases, there was a span of 14 bases. Germline values: CDR1 SNHLY, CDR2 FYNNEI. The CDR3 extends over 13 amino acids. This chain's CDR3 is CASNPGWATEAFF. CDR3 in DNA: TGTGCCAGCAATCCGGGGTGGGCGACTGAAGCTTTCTTT.

The chain joins TRBV4-3 to TRBJ1-6; 8 bases line up with TRBD1. The CDR3 extends over 17 amino acids. J gave up 10 bases and V 0 bases, and 11 bases lay outside the gene matches. CDR1 and CDR2 (germline): LGHNA, YSLEER. CDR3 nucleotides: TGCGCCAGCAGCCAAGATGCTGGTAGGGGGACAGGATCACCCCTCCACTTT. Amino acid sequence: CASSQDAGRGTGSPLHF.